The 5 T cell receptor beta chains below were found in one sample sequenced in a study of regulatory T cells in long-lasting Graves disease. Arm-PCR of CDR3 regions and iRepertoire HTBI primers were the basis on which TCR beta libraries were built. Each CDR3 protein gets one entry after TCRdb re-called the multiplex PCR reads with MiXCR. Among around 400,000 distinct CDR3 sequences listed, about an eighth were seen once. Time point in this sample: newly diagnosed GD, antithyroid drugs for less than 3 months. PBMCs were the source of the RNA used for TCR sequencing. These data are also associated with another study on T cells in Graves' hyperthyroidism and ophthalmopathy.

The sequencing here drew on peripheral blood mononuclear cells (PBMCs), taken at new diagnosis, from a patient treated with antithyroid drugs. These receptor sequences come from a young woman with Graves disease.

This clonotype was counted ten times or more. The genes are TRBV20-1 and TRBJ1-4; D not resolved. Germline V lookup: CDR1 DFQATT, CDR2 SNEGSKA (reference sequence). The CDR3 is 14 residues long. V lost 3 bases and J 8 bases, leaving 16 bases between the germline ends. Written as DNA, the CDR3 is TGCAGTGCTAGGCCCCCGGGGTTTGGGGAAAAACTGTTTTTT. Encoded protein: CSARPPGFGEKLFF.

This clonotype has ten or more counts. The genes are TRBV6-9 and TRBJ2-1, with 9 bases that match TRBD2. Germline values: CDR1 MNHGY, CDR2 SVAAGI. The V gene end was trimmed by 3 bases and the J gene end by 3 bases; junction bases not matched to a gene: 3. This CDR3 is built from 15 residues. The CDR3 bases are TGTGCCAGCAGTTACTCTAGCGGGAACTACAATGAGCAGTTCTTC. Residues: CASSYSSGNYNEQFF.

Ten or more counts support this clonotype. CDR3 bases: TGTGCCAGCAGTCCCGTAACTAGCGGGAGTGCAGATACGCAGTATTTT. Translated: CASSPVTSGSADTQYF. J is TRBJ2-3 and V is TRBV28; 11 nucleotides line up with TRBD2. V gave up 5 bases and J gave up 4 bases; unmatched junction bases: 8. This CDR3 contains 16 residues. Germline CDR1 is MDHEN and CDR2 is SYDVKM. The whole variable domain, remainder taken from reference TRBV28 and TRBJ2-3, is DVKVTQSSRYLVKRTGEKVFLECVQDMDHENMFWYRQDPGLGLRLIYFSYDVKMKEKGDIPEGYSVSREKKERFSLILESASTNQTSMYLCASSPVTSGSADTQYFGPGTRLTVL.

At least ten counts were recorded for this clonotype. V and J are TRBV12-3 or TRBV12-4 and TRBJ1-1, with no clear D. V was cut by 1 base and J by 4 bases, with 10 bases left in between. This CDR3 contains 14 residues. CDR3 region: CASSLGGRVTEAFF. CDR3 sequence (DNA): TGTGCCAGCAGTTTAGGGGGAAGGGTCACTGAAGCTTTCTTT.

This clonotype occurred a few times. The chain uses TRBV11-2 and TRBJ2-3; D ambiguous. The V gene lost 3 bases and the J gene lost 2 bases, with 6 bases spanning the gap. The CDR3 runs to 13 residues. The germline V gene encodes CDR1 SGHAT and CDR2 FQNNGV. The CDR3 loop is CASSFTNTDTQYF. Here the CDR3 DNA reads TGTGCCAGCAGCTTTACAAACACAGATACGCAGTATTTT.